This T cell receptor beta chain is drawn from a study of T cell responses to AZD1222 COVID-19 vaccine. Only in-frame clones appear in the TCRdb table, and some are missing; sequencing was by immunoSEQ multiplex PCR. The table includes around 100,000 clones, about 89% detected once. With respect to this clone: The antigen remains unidentified.

General study findings and limits: Elevations in Spike-specific TCR breadth and depth followed administration of two AZD1222 doses. Repertoires were obtained solely post-peak T cell response.

V lost 0 bases, J lost 0 bases, and 6 bases lay in between. Per germline, CDR1 LGHDT and CDR2 YNNKEL (reference sequence). The CDR3 extends over 15 amino acids. This receptor was taken from an adult in good health. The genes are TRBV3-1 (or the pseudogene TRBV3-2) and TRBJ2-1; the D is unclear. The specimen was peripheral blood, collected on day 0 of MenACWY control vaccination. This CDR3 is CASSQDRSSYNEQFF. The CDR3 bases are TGTGCCAGCAGCCAAGATCGAAGCTCCTACAATGAGCAGTTCTTC.